The 21 T cell receptor beta chains presented below share a single source sample, sequenced in a study of tumor-infiltrating lymphocytes in glioblastoma multiforme. Three nested ARM-PCR rounds with V-beta and C-beta primers built TCRB libraries. MiXCR, applied by TCRdb to the multiplex PCR reads, yields one record per CDR3 protein. The sample consists of 25,000 to 35,000 distinct CDR3 sequences, 50% to 75% of them appearing once. The sample was brain tumor tissue. These TCRs come from a male donor with glioblastoma.

Details on this clonotype: Because the CDR3 is missing its conserved closing phenylalanine or tryptophan, this is likely a read error. The chain couples TRBV20-1 to TRBJ2-5, with D possibly being TRBD2 (5 bases). CDR3 length equals 16 residues. Trimming stripped 3 bases from V and 4 bases from J, with 21 bases between. Germline values: CDR1 DFQATT, CDR2 SNEGSKA (reference sequence). For the CDR3, the DNA is TGCAGTGCTAGTTGGTCTGGGAGCCTGGGCGGAGAGACCCAGTACTGC. Translated, it gives CSASWSGSLGGETQYC.

Remarks on this clonotype: One junction end disagrees with the germline gene, perhaps due to a read error. V usage is TRBV5-4 and J usage is TRBJ2-1, with TRBD2 as a possible D gene (6 bases). CDR3 length: 15 residues. CDR1 SGHNT and CDR2 YYREEE come from the germline V gene (reference sequence). The CDR3 sequence is CVSSLSSGTFNEQFF. The CDR3, as DNA: TGTGTCAGCAGCTTGAGTAGCGGCACCTTCAATGAGCAGTTCTTC.

For this clonotype: Germline is not matched at one junction end, which may reflect a read error. This chain joins TRBV20-1 and TRBJ2-3, with 9 bases matching TRBD2. The CDR3 is 15 amino acids. Germline V CDR1 and CDR2: DFQATT, SNEGSKA (reference sequence). CDR3 residues: CRARDLAGDIDRQYF. CDR3 nucleotides: TGCAGAGCTAGAGATTTAGCGGGAGATATAGATAGGCAGTATTTT.

CDR3 in DNA: TGTGTCAGCAGTTTCGGGGAAGGCGAGCAGTACGTC. Amino acids: CVSSFGEGEQYV. This chain links TRBV12-3 or TRBV12-4 with TRBJ2-7; a possible D gene is TRBD2 (5 bases). The CDR3 runs 12 residues.

Ten or more counts support this clonotype. The rearrangement joins TRBV5-6 to TRBJ2-1; 7 bases agree with TRBD2. The germline V gene encodes CDR1 SGHDT and CDR2 YYEEEE. V was pared by 2 bases and J by 4 bases, with 12 bases of the junction left unmatched. The CDR3 consists of 17 residues. Here the CDR3 DNA reads TGTGCCAGCAGCTTATTTGGGCTAGCGGAGGGATACAATGAGCAGTTCTTC. Its protein is CASSLFGLAEGYNEQFF.

In the case of this clonotype: Sequence at one end of the junction differs from germline and may be a read error. V usage is TRBV5-4 and J usage is TRBJ1-1; D is unresolved. The CDR3 length is 14 residues. Germline assignment: CDR1 SGHNT and CDR2 YYREEE (reference sequence). DNA for the CDR3: TGTGCCAGCAGCTTGATGAACACAAACATTGAAGCTTTCTTT. Its translation: CASSLMNTNIEAFF.

V gene TRBV11-1 combines with J gene TRBJ2-7; 9 bases align to TRBD1. From germline, CDR1 is SGHAT and CDR2 FQDESV (reference sequence). This CDR3 spans 12 amino acids. Here the CDR3 DNA reads TGTCCCCTCAGCGGACAGGGGCGCGAGCAGTACTTC. It codes for CPLSGQGREQYF. Looking up the rest from reference TRBV11-1 and TRBJ2-7 gives the full variable domain: EAEVAQSPRYKITEKSQAVAFWCDPISGHATLYWYRQILGQGPELLVQFQDESVVDDSQLPKDRFSAERLKGVDSTLKIQPAELGDSAMYLCPLSGQGREQYFGPGTRLTVT.

Remarks on this clonotype: Sequence at one end of the junction differs from germline and may be a read error. The chain employs TRBV20-1 and TRBJ2-3, with 10 bases that match TRBD2. Germline V gene data show CDR1 as DFQATT and CDR2 as SNEGSKA (reference sequence). This CDR3 is 16 amino acids long. As DNA, the CDR3 is TGCAGTGCTACCCTTCTAGCGGGAGTTTCCATAGATGCGCAGTTTTTT. Translated, it gives CSATLLAGVSIDAQFF.

J is TRBJ1-4 and V is TRBV28, with a tentative D call TRBD1 (6 bases). Trimming took off 9 bases at V and 6 bases at J, with 14 bases between the two ends. The CDR3 loop spans 13 amino acids. In germline, CDR1 is MDHEN, CDR2 SYDVKM. The CDR3 DNA reads TGTGCCAGTAGCGACAGGACGGATGAAAAACTGTTTTTT. The encoded protein is CASSDRTDEKLFF.

For this clonotype: Sequence at one end of the junction differs from germline and may be a read error. This sequence joins TRBV6-1 and TRBJ2-1, with 9 bases matching TRBD1. Germline V gives CDR1 MNHNS, CDR2 SASEGT. The CDR3 totals 16 residues. Here the CDR3 DNA reads TGCGCCAGCAGTGAACTGGACAGGGGCCCTTGCAACGAGCAGTTCTTC. Encoded protein: CASSELDRGPCNEQFF.

This clonotype qualifies as medium-sized (0.01 to 0.1%). CDR3 coding DNA: TGTGCCAGCAGTTACCAGGGTCAAGAGACCCAGTACTTC. This encodes CASSYQGQETQYF. The chain employs TRBV6-5 and TRBJ2-5, with D tentatively TRBD1 (5 bases). The V and J ends lost 2 bases and 2 bases respectively, with 6 bases between them. Per germline, CDR1 MNHEY and CDR2 SVGAGI. This CDR3 has 13 amino acids.

For this clonotype: A read error may explain this, as a much larger clone is one base away. V usage is TRBV11-2 and J usage is TRBJ2-3, with D perhaps TRBD2 (6 bases). The V gene's germline CDR1 is SGHAT and CDR2 FQNNGV. The CDR3 consists of 14 residues. The CDR3, as DNA: TGTGCCAGCAGCTTAACGGGGGTCACAGATATGCAGTATTTT. Translating gives CASSLTGVTDMQYF.

Turning to this clonotype: The junction differs from germline at one of its ends, possibly a read error. This chain joins TRBV4-1 and TRBJ2-7; possibly TRBD2 for D (6 bases). Looked up from germline, CDR1 is MGHRA and CDR2 is YSYEKL. CDR3 size: 13 residues. CDR3 sequence: CASNRTTDEEQCF. CDR3 coding DNA: TGCGCCAGCAACAGGACTACCGATGAAGAGCAGTGCTTC.

A single count supports this clonotype. This sequence joins TRBV20-1 and TRBJ2-1, with 8 bases fitting TRBD1. The CDR3 runs 14 residues. Germline assignment: CDR1 DFQATT and CDR2 SNEGSKA (reference sequence). The V segment lost 6 bases and the J segment 12 bases; nucleotides outside the gene matches: 16. The CDR3 here is CSAEGQETSRGQFF. As DNA, the CDR3 is TGCAGTGCCGAGGGACAGGAAACATCACGGGGGCAGTTCTTC.

Concerning this clonotype itself: Sequence at one end of the junction differs from germline and may be a read error. The chain employs TRBV29-1 and TRBJ2-1; D is unclear. This CDR3 has 11 amino acids. Germline CDR1 reads SQVTM; CDR2 reads ANQGSEA. The CDR3 DNA reads TGCAGCGTTCTGTTGGAGTATGAGCAGCTCTTC. It specifies CSVLLEYEQLF.

The chain uses TRBV14 and TRBJ2-6; no clear D. Trimming shortened V by 2 bases and J by 1 base, and 9 bases separated the two germline ends. Germline lookup yields CDR1 SGHDN and CDR2 FVKESK. The CDR3 has 16 amino acids. DNA of the CDR3: TGTGCCAGCAGCCAAACGAGAAGTTCTGGGGCCAACGTCCTGACTTTC. This encodes CASSQTRSSGANVLTF.

DNA for the CDR3: TGTGCCAGCAGCTCCGTAATACAGGGTAATGAGCAGTTCTTC. This gives the protein CASSSVIQGNEQFF. The V and J genes are TRBV11-2 and TRBJ2-1; TRBD1 is a possible D gene (6 bases). Germline CDR1 and CDR2: SGHAT and FQNNGV. This CDR3 is 14 amino acids long. V lost 4 bases and J lost 7, with 14 bases in between.

This clonotype was recorded many times. This chain uses TRBV29-1 with TRBJ2-1; 7 bases match TRBD2. This CDR3 is 15 amino acids long. V lost 5 bases and J lost 4; bases outside the gene matches: 11. Germline V lookup: CDR1 SQVTM, CDR2 ANQGSEA. CDR3: CSVWGGGEIYNEQFF. The DNA of the CDR3 is TGCAGCGTTTGGGGGGGGGGGGAGATATACAATGAGCAGTTCTTC.

This clonotype was seen a single time. The gene calls are TRBV11-2 and TRBJ2-1; tentative D call: TRBD1 (6 bases). Germline values: CDR1 SGHAT, CDR2 FQNNGV. The CDR3 has 15 residues. The V end was cut by 6 bases, the J end by 10 bases, with 22 bases between. The CDR3 here is CASSFSKTRGNEQFF. The CDR3, as DNA: TGTGCCAGCAGTTTTTCGAAGACCAGGGGTAACGAGCAGTTCTTC.

In regard to this clonotype: Germline and junction disagree at one end, which may indicate a read error. V and J are TRBV13 and TRBJ1-1, with 7 bases matching TRBD1. Germline V CDR1 and CDR2: PRHDT, FYEKMQ (reference sequence). This CDR3 contains 15 residues. The CDR3 here is CASSPQGDGNTETFF. CDR3 sequence (DNA): TGTGCCAGCAGCCCCCAGGGGGATGGGAACACTGAAACTTTCTTT.

Ten or more counts support this clonotype. This chain joins TRBV25-1 and TRBJ2-1, with TRBD2 matching 9 bases. The V gene's germline CDR1 is MGHDK and CDR2 SYGVNS. CDR3 length: 15 amino acids. Trimming at V came to 1 base and at J to 7 bases, leaving 5 bases not matched to a gene. CDR3 sequence (DNA): TGTGCCAGCAGTGAATCAAGCGGGAGGATAAATGAGCAGTTCTTC. Its translation is CASSESSGRINEQFF.